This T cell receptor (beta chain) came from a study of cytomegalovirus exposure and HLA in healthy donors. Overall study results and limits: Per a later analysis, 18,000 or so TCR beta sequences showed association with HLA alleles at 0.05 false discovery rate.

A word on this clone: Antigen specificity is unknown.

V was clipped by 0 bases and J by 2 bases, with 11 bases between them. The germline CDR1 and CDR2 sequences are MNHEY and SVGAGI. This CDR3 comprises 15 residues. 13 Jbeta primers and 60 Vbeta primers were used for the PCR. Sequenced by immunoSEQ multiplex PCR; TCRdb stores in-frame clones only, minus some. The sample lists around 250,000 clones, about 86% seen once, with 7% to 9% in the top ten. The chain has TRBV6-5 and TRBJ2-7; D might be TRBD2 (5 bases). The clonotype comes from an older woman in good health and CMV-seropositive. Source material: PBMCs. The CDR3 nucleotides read TGTGCCAGCAGTTACTCGGGCGGGCTACCCTACGAGCAGTACTTC. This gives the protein CASSYSGGLPYEQYF.